Presented here are 23 T cell receptor beta chains from one specimen sequenced in a study of CD8 T cells in ankylosing spondylitis. MiXCR, run by TCRdb on the 5' RACE reads, gives a single entry per CDR3 protein. The sample includes 100,000 or so distinct CDR3 sequences, 24% of them seen just once. The sequenced sample consisted of synovial fluid, either unsorted or a sorted T cell fraction (not recorded which). These TCRs come from a male donor with ankylosing spondylitis.

This chain links TRBV11-2 with TRBJ2-2; the match to TRBD2 covers 8 bases. From germline, CDR1 is SGHAT and CDR2 FQNNGV. The J segment lost 4 bases and the V segment lost 5 bases, leaving 9 bases of the junction unmatched. This CDR3 has 16 residues. CDR3 bases: TGTGCCAGCAGCCCCCAAGCGGGAGTCTCCACCGGGGAGCTGTTTTTT. This sequence encodes CASSPQAGVSTGELFF. The full variable domain, with the rest looked up from reference TRBV11-2 and TRBJ2-2, is EAGVAQSPRYKIIEKRQSVAFWCNPISGHATLYWYQQILGQGPKLLIQFQNNGVVDDSQLPKDRFSAERLKGVDSTLKIQPAKLEDSAVYLCASSPQAGVSTGELFFGEGSRLTVL.

The chain is built from TRBV10-2 and TRBJ1-1, with 10 positions matching TRBD1. J gave up 3 bases and V 5 bases, and 6 bases lay outside the gene matches. Per the germline V gene, CDR1 is WSHSY and CDR2 is SAAADI. The CDR3 has 15 residues. CDR3 protein: CASSHPGTGDTEAFF. In DNA form, the CDR3 reads TGCGCCAGCAGTCACCCCGGGACAGGGGACACTGAAGCTTTCTTT.

The chain recombines TRBV7-8 with TRBJ2-1, with D possibly being TRBD2 (5 bases). V gave up 1 base and J gave up 4 bases, with 11 bases separating them. Germline V CDR1 and CDR2: SGHVS, FQNEAQ. The CDR3 is 15 amino acids. In DNA form, the CDR3 reads TGTGCCAGCAGCTTAGGATCAAGCGGATACAATGAGCAGTTCTTC. Amino acids: CASSLGSSGYNEQFF.

The chain recombines TRBV15 with TRBJ2-1; maybe TRBD2 (6 bases). V lost 0 bases and J lost 4, with 16 bases in between. The CDR3 runs 17 residues. The germline V gene encodes CDR1 LNHNV and CDR2 YYDKDF (reference sequence). CDR3 sequence reads: CATSRDQYRAGYNEQFF. DNA for the CDR3: TGTGCCACCAGCAGAGATCAGTACCGAGCGGGTTACAATGAGCAGTTCTTC.

This clonotype has a count of ten or more. The chain has TRBV11-3 and TRBJ2-4; a weak D match, TRBD2 (6 bases). The germline gives CDR1 SGHNT, CDR2 YENEEA. The CDR3 extends over 12 amino acids. Trimming took off 2 bases at V and 16 bases at J, with 15 bases between the two ends. The CDR3 reads CASSLRTGSSYF. The CDR3 DNA reads as TGTGCCAGCAGCTTAAGAACCGGGAGCTCCTACTTC.

Only a few counts were recorded for this clonotype. The gene calls are TRBV12-3 or TRBV12-4 and TRBJ1-3, with 8 bases lining up with TRBD1. This CDR3 spans 15 amino acids. V lost 5 bases to trimming and J lost 0 bases; unmatched junction nucleotides: 3. The CDR3 here is CASSRQGNSGNTIYF. CDR3 sequence (DNA): TGTGCCAGCAGTCGACAGGGGAACTCTGGAAACACCATATATTTT.

The V and J genes are TRBV12-3 or TRBV12-4 and TRBJ1-1, with D possibly TRBD1 on 5 matching bases. The CDR3 has 14 amino acids. Trimming took off 7 bases at V and 11 bases at J, with 23 bases between the two ends. The CDR3 loop reads CASTPGEEGGWAFF. In DNA, the CDR3 is TGTGCCAGCACCCCGGGGGAGGAGGGAGGTTGGGCTTTCTTT.

The chain is built from TRBV5-1 and TRBJ2-7; D gene uncertain. Germline-derived CDR1 and CDR2 are SGHRS and YFSETQ. V lost 3 bases and J lost 4, with 8 bases in between. This CDR3 spans 12 amino acids. The CDR3 DNA is TGCGCCAGCAGCTCGTCGGATTACGAGCAGTACTTC. This codes for CASSSSDYEQYF.

The chain joins TRBV5-1 to TRBJ1-1; D remains ambiguous. V lost 4 bases and J lost 0, with 16 bases in between. Germline lookup yields CDR1 SGHRS and CDR2 YFSETQ. CDR3 size: 16 residues. CDR3 sequence reads: CASSLGEGGMNTEAFF. As DNA, the CDR3 is TGCGCCAGCAGCCTCGGGGAAGGAGGTATGAACACTGAAGCTTTCTTT.

The V call is TRBV21-1, the J call TRBJ1-1; TRBD1, the table's D call, lacks a check against the DNA. TRBV21-1 is a pseudogene locus. This CDR3 spans 14 amino acids. CDR3 DNA: TGTGCCACTGGGACAGTTCGGGGGAACACTGAAGCTTTCTTT. Translation: CATGTVRGNTEAFF.

The rearrangement uses TRBV12-3 or TRBV12-4 and TRBJ2-3; possibly TRBD2 for D (5 bases). This CDR3 comprises 13 residues. V lost 4 bases and J 6 bases, leaving 11 bases between the germline ends. The CDR3 coding sequence is TGTGCCAGCAGTTCCTCCGGAGGCGATACGCAGTATTTT. This sequence encodes CASSSSGGDTQYF.

V usage is TRBV7-2 and J usage is TRBJ2-3; the D is unclear. V gave up 5 bases and J gave up 4 bases, with 10 bases separating them. Germline CDR1 reads SGHTA; CDR2 reads FQGNSA. The CDR3 extends over 13 amino acids. CDR3 DNA: TGTGCCAGCAGCCCCGGCGGCCCAGATACGCAGTATTTT. Its protein is CASSPGGPDTQYF.

This clonotype was detected ten times or more. The rearrangement links TRBV12-3 or TRBV12-4 to TRBJ2-6, with 9 bases matching TRBD1. J gave up 1 base and V 10 bases, and 11 bases lay outside the gene matches. The CDR3 length is 17 residues. The CDR3 DNA reads TGTGCCATCGGGGACAGGGCTCCGGTTTCTGGGGCCAACGTCCTGACTTTC. As protein: CAIGDRAPVSGANVLTF.

The genes are TRBV29-1 and TRBJ2-3; 9 positions match TRBD1. The CDR3 has 14 amino acids. V shed 7 bases and J 1 base; nucleotides not matched to a gene: 6. CDR1 SQVTM and CDR2 ANQGSEA come from the germline V gene. The CDR3 DNA sequence: TGCAGCGACACAGGGGGCGCCGGCACAGATACGCAGTATTTT. Translation: CSDTGGAGTDTQYF.

This clonotype was seen many times. The rearrangement uses TRBV12-3 or TRBV12-4 and TRBJ2-2; D is perhaps TRBD2 (6 bases). The CDR3 spans 15 residues. Between the trimmed V and J ends, which lost 4 bases and 3 bases, there was a span of 12 bases. The CDR3 region has the DNA TGTGCCAGCAGTTACTCAGGGAGGCACACCGGGGAGCTGTTTTTT. It specifies CASSYSGRHTGELFF.

CDR3 residues: CAISDLRGSGNTIYF. The CDR3 region has the DNA TGTGCCATCAGTGACCTGCGGGGCTCTGGAAACACCATATATTTT. The V call is TRBV10-3, the J call TRBJ1-3; no clear D. Germline assignment: CDR1 ENHRY and CDR2 SYGVKD. V was cut by 3 bases and J by 0 bases, with 9 bases left in between. The CDR3 is 15 residues long.

The V gene is TRBV11-2, the J gene TRBJ2-7; 8 nucleotides match TRBD2. J was trimmed by 6 bases and V by 5 bases; bases with no gene match: 15. Germline CDR1 SGHAT, CDR2 FQNNGV. The CDR3 consists of 16 residues. The CDR3 here is CASSPSSSGLVREQYF. The CDR3 DNA is TGTGCCAGCAGCCCGTCCTCCTCGGGACTAGTACGCGAGCAGTACTTC.

This clonotype was picked up a small number of times. The V call is TRBV7-9, the J call TRBJ1-1; the D is unclear. Trimming pared 2 bases from V and 2 bases from J, leaving 9 bases between. Germline values: CDR1 SEHNR, CDR2 FQNEAQ (reference sequence). The CDR3 extends over 14 amino acids. The CDR3 reads CASSLRQLNTEAFF. The CDR3 bases are TGTGCCAGCAGCTTAAGGCAGCTTAACACTGAAGCTTTCTTT.

This clonotype was seen repeatedly, ten times or more. The rearrangement links TRBV20-1 to TRBJ2-7, with D possibly matching TRBD1 (6 bases). V dropped 4 bases and J dropped 4 bases, with 14 bases sitting between them. CDR1 DFQATT and CDR2 SNEGSKA come from the germline V gene (reference sequence). The CDR3 runs to 13 residues. The CDR3 DNA sequence: TGCAGTGCTAAATCGACAGGACAGTACGAGCAGTACTTC. Translating it yields CSAKSTGQYEQYF.

This clonotype was seen ten or more times. CDR3 bases: TGCGCCAGCAGCTTGGGGGACAGAAACACTGAAGCTTTCTTT. As protein: CASSLGDRNTEAFF. The chain carries TRBV5-1 and TRBJ1-1; 7 bases align to TRBD1. The V segment lost 0 bases and the J segment 2 bases; nucleotides outside the gene matches: 1. CDR3 length: 14 amino acids. Looked up from germline, CDR1 is SGHRS and CDR2 is YFSETQ.

This rearrangement joins TRBV21-1 to TRBJ1-1; the table calls TRBD1, which could not be checked here. TRBV21-1 is a pseudogene locus. The CDR3 totals 11 residues. The CDR3 region is CAIQGRTEAFF. The CDR3 nucleotides read TGTGCCATCCAGGGAAGGACTGAAGCTTTCTTT.

The chain uses TRBV7-6 and TRBJ2-1; TRBD2 agrees at 12 bases. The germline gives CDR1 SGHVS, CDR2 FNYEAQ. The V segment lost 1 base and the J segment 7 bases; nucleotides outside the gene matches: 8. The CDR3 spans 17 residues. The CDR3 DNA sequence: TGTGCCAGCAGCTTAGATGCCCGACTAGCGGGAGTTAATGAGCAGTTCTTC. Protein: CASSLDARLAGVNEQFF.

In its sample, this clonotype was seen a few times. This rearrangement joins TRBV6-5 to TRBJ2-7; 8 positions agree with TRBD1. Trimming cost V 2 bases and J 4 bases; bases outside gene matches: 4. Germline lookup yields CDR1 MNHEY and CDR2 SVGAGI. The CDR3 runs to 14 residues. As DNA, the CDR3 is TGTGCCAGCAGTTACGGGACAGGCCCTTACGAGCAGTACTTC. Protein sequence: CASSYGTGPYEQYF.